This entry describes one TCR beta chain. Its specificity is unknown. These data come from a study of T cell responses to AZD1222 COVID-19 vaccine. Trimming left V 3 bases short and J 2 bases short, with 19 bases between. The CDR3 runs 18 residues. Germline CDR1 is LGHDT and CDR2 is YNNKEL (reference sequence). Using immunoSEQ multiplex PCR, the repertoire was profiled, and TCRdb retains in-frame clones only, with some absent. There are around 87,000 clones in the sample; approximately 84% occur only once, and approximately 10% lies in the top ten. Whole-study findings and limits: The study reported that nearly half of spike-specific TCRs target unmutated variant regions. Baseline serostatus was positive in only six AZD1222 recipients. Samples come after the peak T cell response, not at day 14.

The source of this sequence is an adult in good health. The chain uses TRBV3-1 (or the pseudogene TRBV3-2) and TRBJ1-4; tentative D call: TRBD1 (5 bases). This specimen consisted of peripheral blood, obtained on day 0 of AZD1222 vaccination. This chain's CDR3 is CASSQSYVSGGTNEKLFF. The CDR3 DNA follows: TGTGCCAGCAGCCAGTCCTATGTTTCGGGGGGTACTAATGAAAAACTGTTTTTT.